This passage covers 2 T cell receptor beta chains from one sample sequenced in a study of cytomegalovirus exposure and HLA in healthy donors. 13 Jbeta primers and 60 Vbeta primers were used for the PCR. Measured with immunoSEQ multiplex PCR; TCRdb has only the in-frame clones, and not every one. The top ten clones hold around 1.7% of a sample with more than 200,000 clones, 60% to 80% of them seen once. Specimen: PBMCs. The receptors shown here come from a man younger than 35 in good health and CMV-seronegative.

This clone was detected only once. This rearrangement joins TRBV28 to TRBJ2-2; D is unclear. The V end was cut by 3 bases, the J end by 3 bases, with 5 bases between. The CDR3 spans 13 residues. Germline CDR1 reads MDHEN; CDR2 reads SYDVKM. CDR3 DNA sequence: TGTGCCAGCAGTTTCTTTTACACCGGGGAGCTGTTTTTT. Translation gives CASSFFYTGELFF.

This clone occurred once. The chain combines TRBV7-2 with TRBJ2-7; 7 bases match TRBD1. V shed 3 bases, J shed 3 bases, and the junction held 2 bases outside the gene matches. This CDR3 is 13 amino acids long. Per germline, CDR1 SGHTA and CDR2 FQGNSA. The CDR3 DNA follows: TGTGCCAGCAGCTTTTACAGGGGCTACGAGCAGTACTTC. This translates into CASSFYRGYEQYF.